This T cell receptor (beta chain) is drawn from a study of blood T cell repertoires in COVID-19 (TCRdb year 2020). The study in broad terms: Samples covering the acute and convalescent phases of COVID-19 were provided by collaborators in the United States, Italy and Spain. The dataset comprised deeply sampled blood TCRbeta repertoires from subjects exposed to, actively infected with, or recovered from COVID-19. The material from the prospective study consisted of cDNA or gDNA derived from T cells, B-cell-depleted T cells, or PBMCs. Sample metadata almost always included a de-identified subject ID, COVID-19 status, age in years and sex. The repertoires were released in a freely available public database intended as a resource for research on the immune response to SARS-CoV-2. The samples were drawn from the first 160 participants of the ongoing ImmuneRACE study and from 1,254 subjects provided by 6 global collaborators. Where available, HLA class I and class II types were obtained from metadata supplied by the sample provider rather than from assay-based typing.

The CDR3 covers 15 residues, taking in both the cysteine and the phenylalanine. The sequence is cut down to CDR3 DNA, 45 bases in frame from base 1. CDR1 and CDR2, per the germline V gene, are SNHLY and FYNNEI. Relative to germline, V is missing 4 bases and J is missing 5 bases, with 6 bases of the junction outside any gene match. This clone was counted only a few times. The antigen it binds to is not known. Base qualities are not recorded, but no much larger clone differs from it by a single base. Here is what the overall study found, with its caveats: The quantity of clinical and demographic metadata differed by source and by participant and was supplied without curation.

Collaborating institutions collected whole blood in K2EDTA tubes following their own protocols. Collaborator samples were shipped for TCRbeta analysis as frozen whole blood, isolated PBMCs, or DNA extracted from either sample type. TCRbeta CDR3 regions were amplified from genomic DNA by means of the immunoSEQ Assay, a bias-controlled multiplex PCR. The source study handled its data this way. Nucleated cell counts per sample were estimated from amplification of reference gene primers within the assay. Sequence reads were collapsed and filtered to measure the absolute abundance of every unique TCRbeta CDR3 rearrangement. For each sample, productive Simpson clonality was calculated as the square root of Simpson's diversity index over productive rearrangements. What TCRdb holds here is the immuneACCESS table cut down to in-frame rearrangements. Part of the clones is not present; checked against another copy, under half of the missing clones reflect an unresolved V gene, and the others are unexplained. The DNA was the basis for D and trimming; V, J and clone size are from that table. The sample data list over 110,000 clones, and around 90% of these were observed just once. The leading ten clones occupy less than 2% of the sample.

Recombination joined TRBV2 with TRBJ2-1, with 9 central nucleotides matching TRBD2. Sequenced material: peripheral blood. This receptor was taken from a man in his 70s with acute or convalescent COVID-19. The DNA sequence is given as TGTGCCAGCAGTGCTCTAGCGGGACTTCACAATGAGCAGTTCTTC. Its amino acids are CASSALAGLHNEQFF.